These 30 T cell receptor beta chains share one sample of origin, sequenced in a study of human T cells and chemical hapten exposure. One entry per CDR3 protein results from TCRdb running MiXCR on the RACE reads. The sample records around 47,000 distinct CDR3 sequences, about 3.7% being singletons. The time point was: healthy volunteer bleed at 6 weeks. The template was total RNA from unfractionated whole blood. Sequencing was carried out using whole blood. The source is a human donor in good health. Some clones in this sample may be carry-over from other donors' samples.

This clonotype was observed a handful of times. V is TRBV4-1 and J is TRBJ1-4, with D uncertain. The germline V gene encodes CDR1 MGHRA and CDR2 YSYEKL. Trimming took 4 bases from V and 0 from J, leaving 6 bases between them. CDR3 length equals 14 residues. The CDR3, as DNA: TGCGCCAGCAGCCGTCTTGCAACTAATGAAAAACTGTTTTTT. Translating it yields CASSRLATNEKLFF.

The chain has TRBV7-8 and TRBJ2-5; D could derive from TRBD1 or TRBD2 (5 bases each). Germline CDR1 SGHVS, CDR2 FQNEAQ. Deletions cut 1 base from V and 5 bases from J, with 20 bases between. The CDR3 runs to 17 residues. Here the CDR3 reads CASSLEPSSLREETQYF. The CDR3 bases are TGTGCCAGCAGCTTAGAACCCTCGTCCCTCAGGGAGGAGACCCAGTACTTC.

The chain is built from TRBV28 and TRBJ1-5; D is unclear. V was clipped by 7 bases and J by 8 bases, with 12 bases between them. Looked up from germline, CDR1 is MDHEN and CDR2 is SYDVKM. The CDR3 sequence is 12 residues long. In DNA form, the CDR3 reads TGTGCCAGCACCGACTTTATAGAGCCCCAGCATTTT. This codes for CASTDFIEPQHF.

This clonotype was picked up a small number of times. DNA for the CDR3: TGCGCCAGCCGCTCGACAGGGGATAATTCACCCCTCCACTTT. Encoded protein: CASRSTGDNSPLHF. The chain combines TRBV5-1 with TRBJ1-6; 8 nucleotides agree with TRBD1. Trimming cost V 7 bases and J 5 bases; bases outside gene matches: 5. Per germline, CDR1 SGHRS and CDR2 YFSETQ. This CDR3 contains 14 residues.

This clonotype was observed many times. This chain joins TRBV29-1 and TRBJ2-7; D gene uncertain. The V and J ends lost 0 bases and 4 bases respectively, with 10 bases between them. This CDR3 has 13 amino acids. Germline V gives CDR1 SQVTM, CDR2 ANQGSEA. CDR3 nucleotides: TGCAGCGTTGAAGATGGTAAACAATACGAGCAGTACTTC. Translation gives CSVEDGKQYEQYF.

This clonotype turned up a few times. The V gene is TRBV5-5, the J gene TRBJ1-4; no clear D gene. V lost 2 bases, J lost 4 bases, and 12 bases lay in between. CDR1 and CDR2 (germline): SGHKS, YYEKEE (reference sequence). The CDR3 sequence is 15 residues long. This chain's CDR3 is CASSLSTEFNEKLFF. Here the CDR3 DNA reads TGTGCCAGCAGCTTATCGACGGAGTTTAATGAAAAACTGTTTTTT.

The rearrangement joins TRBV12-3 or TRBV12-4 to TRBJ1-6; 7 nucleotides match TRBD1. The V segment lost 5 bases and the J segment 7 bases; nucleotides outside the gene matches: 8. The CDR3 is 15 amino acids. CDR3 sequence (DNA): TGTGCCAGCAGTCCCCCGGGACAGTTAAATTCACCCCTCCACTTT. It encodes CASSPPGQLNSPLHF.

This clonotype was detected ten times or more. The CDR3 protein is CASSLGPDYEQYF. The CDR3 nucleotides read TGTGCCAGCAGCTTAGGGCCGGACTACGAGCAGTACTTC. This rearrangement joins TRBV11-2 to TRBJ2-7; D not resolved. V was cut by 1 base and J by 3 bases, with 7 bases left in between. The germline V gene encodes CDR1 SGHAT and CDR2 FQNNGV. CDR3 length equals 13 residues.

The CDR3 loop is CASSWPGLAVNEQFF. CDR3 sequence (DNA): TGTGCCAGCAGTTGGCCGGGACTAGCGGTCAATGAGCAGTTCTTC. V gene TRBV6-2 or TRBV6-3 combines with J gene TRBJ2-1; 11 positions agree with TRBD2. The germline CDR1 and CDR2 sequences are MNHEY and SVGEGT. The CDR3 runs to 15 residues. The J segment lost 6 bases and the V segment lost 4 bases, leaving 5 bases of the junction unmatched.

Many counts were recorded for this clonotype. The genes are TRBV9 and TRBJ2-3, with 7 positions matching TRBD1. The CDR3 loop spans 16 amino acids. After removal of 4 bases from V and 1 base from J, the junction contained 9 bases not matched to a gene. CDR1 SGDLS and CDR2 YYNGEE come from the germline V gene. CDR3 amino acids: CASSLDRAVGTDTQYF. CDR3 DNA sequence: TGTGCCAGCAGCCTCGACAGGGCGGTAGGCACAGATACGCAGTATTTT.

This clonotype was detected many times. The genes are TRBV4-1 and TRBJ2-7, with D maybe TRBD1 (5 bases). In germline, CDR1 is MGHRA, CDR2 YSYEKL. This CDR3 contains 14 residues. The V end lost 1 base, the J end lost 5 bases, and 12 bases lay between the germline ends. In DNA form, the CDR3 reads TGCGCCAGCAGCCAAGGCCAGGGCCGCGACGAGCAGTACTTC. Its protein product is CASSQGQGRDEQYF.

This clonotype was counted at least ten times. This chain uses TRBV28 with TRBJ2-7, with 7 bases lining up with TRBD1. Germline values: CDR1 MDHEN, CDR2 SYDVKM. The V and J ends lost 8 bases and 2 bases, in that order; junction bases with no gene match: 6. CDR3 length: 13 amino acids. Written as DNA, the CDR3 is TGTGCCAGCCGCCCACAGGGGACCTACGAGCAGTACTTC. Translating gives CASRPQGTYEQYF.

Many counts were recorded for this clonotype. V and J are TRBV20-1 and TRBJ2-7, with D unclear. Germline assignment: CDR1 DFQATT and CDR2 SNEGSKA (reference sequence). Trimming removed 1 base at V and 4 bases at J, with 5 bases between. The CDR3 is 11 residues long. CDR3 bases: TGCAGTGCTAGAGTGCGGTACGAGCAGTACTTC. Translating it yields CSARVRYEQYF.

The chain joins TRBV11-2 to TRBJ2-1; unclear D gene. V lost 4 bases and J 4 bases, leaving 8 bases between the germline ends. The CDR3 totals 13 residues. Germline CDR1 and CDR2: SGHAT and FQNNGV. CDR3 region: CASSSLQYNEQFF. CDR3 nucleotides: TGTGCCAGCAGCTCGCTTCAGTACAATGAGCAGTTCTTC.

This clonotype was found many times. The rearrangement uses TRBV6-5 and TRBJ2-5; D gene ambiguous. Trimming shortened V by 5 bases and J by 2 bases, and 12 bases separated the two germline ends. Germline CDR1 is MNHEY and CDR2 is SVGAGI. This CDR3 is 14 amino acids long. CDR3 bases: TGTGCCAGCAGTCGCGACACGAATCAAGAGACCCAGTACTTC. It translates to CASSRDTNQETQYF.

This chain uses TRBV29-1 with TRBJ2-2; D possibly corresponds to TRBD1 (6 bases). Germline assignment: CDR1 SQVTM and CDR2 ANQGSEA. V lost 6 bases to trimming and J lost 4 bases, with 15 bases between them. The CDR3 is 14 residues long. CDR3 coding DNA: TGCAGCGTGGCTGAAAGGGGGACCACCGGGGAGCTGTTTTTT. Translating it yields CSVAERGTTGELFF.

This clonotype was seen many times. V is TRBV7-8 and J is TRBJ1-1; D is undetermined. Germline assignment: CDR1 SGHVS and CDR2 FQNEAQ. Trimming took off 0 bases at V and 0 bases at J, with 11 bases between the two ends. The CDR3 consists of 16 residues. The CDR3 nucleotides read TGTGCCAGCAGCTTAGCGTCCCAGAGACTGAACACTGAAGCTTTCTTT. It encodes CASSLASQRLNTEAFF.

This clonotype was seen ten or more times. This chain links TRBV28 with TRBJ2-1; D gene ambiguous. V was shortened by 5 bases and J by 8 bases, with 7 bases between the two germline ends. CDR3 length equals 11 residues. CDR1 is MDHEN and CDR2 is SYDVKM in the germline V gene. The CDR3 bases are TGTGCCAGCAGTCCTTTCCATGAGCAGTTCTTC. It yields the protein CASSPFHEQFF.

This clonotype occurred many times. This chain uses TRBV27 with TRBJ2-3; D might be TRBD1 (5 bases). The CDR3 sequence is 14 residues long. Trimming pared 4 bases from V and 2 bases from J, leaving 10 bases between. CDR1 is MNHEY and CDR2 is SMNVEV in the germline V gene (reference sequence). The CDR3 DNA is TGTGCCAGCAGTTCTAGGGGATCCACAGATACGCAGTATTTT. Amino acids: CASSSRGSTDTQYF.

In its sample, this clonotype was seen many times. The CDR3 loop is CASSVGLAGTDTQYF. CDR3 sequence (DNA): TGTGCCAGCAGTGTCGGACTAGCGGGGACAGATACGCAGTATTTT. J is TRBJ2-3 and V is TRBV6-4; 12 bases are shared with TRBD2. V dropped 4 bases and J dropped 3; count of bases not matched to a gene: 2. Germline V gene sequence: CDR1 MRHNA, CDR2 SNTAGT. The CDR3 runs to 15 residues.

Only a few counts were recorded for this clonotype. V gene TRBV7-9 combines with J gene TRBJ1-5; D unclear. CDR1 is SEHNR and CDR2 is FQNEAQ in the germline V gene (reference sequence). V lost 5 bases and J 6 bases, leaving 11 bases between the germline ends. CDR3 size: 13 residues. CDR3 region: CASSPLRSQPQHF. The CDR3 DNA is TGTGCCAGCAGCCCCTTGCGAAGTCAGCCCCAGCATTTT. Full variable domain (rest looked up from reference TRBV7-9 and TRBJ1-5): DTGVSQNPRHKITKRGQNVTFRCDPISEHNRLYWYRQTLGQGPEFLTYFQNEAQLEKSRLLSDRFSAERPKGSFSTLEIQRTEQGDSAMYLCASSPLRSQPQHFGDGTRLSIL.

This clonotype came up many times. The CDR3, as DNA: TGTGCCAGCAGCCCTACAGGCTATGGCTACACCTTC. Its protein is CASSPTGYGYTF. The chain is built from TRBV3-1 and TRBJ1-2, with D possibly being TRBD1 (5 bases). V was clipped by 4 bases and J by 4 bases, with 7 bases between them. The CDR3 covers 12 residues. Germline CDR1 is LGHDT and CDR2 is YNNKEL (reference sequence). The whole variable domain, filled in from reference TRBV3-1 and TRBJ1-2, reads DTAVSQTPKYLVTQMGNDKSIKCEQNLGHDTMYWYKQDSKKFLKIMFSYNNKELIINETVPNRFSPKSPDKAHLNLHINSLELGDSAVYFCASSPTGYGYTFGSGTRLTVV.

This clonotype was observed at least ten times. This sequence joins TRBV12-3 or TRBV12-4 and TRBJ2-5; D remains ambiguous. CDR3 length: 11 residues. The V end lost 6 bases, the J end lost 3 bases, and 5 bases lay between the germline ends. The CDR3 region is CASSSEETQYF. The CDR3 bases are TGTGCCAGCAGCTCTGAAGAGACCCAGTACTTC.

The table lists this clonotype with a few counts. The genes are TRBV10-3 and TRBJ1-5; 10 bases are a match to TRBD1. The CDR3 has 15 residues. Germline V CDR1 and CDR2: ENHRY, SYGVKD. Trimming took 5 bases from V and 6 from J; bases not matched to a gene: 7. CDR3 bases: TGTGCCATCAGTTCTGACAGGGGGCAGGGTCAGCCCCAGCATTTT. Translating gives CAISSDRGQGQPQHF.

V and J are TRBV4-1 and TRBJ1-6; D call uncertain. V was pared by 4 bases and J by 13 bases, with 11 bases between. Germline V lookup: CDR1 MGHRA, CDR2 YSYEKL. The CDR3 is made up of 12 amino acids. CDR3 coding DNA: TGCGCCAGCAGCCCTATGGTAGGGCCCCTCCACTTT. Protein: CASSPMVGPLHF.

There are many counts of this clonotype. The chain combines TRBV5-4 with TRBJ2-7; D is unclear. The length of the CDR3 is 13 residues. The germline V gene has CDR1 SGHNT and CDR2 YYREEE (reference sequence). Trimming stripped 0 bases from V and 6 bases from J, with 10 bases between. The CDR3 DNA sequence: TGTGCCAGCAGCTTGGCCCGGGCGGTCGAGCAGTACTTC. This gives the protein CASSLARAVEQYF.

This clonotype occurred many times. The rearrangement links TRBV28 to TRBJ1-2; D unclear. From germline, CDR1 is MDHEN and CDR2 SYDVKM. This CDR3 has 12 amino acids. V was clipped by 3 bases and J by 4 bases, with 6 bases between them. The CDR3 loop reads CASSFGRYGYTF. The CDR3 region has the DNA TGTGCCAGCAGTTTTGGTCGCTATGGCTACACCTTC.

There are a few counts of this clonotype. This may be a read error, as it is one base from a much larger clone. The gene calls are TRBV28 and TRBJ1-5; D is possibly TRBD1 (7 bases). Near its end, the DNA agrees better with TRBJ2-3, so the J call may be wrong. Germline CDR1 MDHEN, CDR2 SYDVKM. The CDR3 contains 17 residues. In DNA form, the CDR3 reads TGTGCCAGCAGTTTCTCCCGGGACAGCGGGCGCAATCAGCCCCAGTATTTT. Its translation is CASSFSRDSGRNQPQYF.

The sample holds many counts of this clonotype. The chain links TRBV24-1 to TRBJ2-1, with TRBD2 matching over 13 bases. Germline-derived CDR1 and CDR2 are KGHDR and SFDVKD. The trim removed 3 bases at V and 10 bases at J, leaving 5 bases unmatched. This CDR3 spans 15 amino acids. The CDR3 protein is CATSDPKGLAGEQFF. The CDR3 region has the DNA TGTGCCACCAGTGATCCCAAGGGACTAGCGGGAGAGCAGTTCTTC.

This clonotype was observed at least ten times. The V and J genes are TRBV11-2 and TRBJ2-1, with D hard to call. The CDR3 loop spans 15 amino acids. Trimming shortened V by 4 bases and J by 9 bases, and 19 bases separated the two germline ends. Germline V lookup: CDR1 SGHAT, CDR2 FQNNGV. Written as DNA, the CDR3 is TGTGCCAGCAGCTCCCCCGTTGATCAAACGGGTGAGCAGTTCTTC. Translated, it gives CASSSPVDQTGEQFF.